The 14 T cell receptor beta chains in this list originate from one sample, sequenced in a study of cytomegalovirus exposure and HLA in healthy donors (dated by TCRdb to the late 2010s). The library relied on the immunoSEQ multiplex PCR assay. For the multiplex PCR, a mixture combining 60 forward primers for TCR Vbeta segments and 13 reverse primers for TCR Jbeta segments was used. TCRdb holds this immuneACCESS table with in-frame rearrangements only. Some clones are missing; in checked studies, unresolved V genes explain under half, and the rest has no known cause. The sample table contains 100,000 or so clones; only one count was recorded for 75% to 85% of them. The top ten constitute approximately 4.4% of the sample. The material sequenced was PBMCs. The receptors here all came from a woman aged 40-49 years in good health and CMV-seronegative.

DNA of the CDR3: TGTGCCAGCAGCTCACACCCTACAGGTATCGCGAACACCGGGGAGCTGTTTTTT. Translated: CASSSHPTGIANTGELFF. The genes are TRBV2 and TRBJ2-2; possible D gene TRBD1, 5 bases. With 6 bases removed from V and 0 bases from J, the gap between germline ends came to 20 bases. The CDR3 length is 18 residues. The V gene's germline CDR1 is SNHLY and CDR2 FYNNEI.

The CDR3 is CASSYGLAGEHVYEQYF. As DNA, the CDR3 is TGTGCCAGCAGCTATGGACTAGCGGGGGAGCACGTCTACGAGCAGTACTTC. The chain employs TRBV7-3 and TRBJ2-7; 13 bases agree with TRBD2. The length of the CDR3 is 17 residues. V lost 4 bases to trimming and J lost 3 bases; unmatched junction nucleotides: 9. Germline V gene sequence: CDR1 SGHTA, CDR2 FQGTGA.

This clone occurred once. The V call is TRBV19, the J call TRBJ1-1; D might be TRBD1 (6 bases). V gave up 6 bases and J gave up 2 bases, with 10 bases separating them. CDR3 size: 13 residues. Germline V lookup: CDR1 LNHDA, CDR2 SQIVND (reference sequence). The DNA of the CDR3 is TGTGCCAGTAGGCAGGGGCGTAACACTGAAGCTTTCTTT. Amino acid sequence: CASRQGRNTEAFF.

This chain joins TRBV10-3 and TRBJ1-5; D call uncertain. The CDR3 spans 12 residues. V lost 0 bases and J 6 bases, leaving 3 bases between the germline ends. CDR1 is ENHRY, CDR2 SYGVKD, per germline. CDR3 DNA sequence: TGTGCCATCAGTGAGTCCCGTCAGCCCCAGCATTTT. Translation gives CAISESRQPQHF.

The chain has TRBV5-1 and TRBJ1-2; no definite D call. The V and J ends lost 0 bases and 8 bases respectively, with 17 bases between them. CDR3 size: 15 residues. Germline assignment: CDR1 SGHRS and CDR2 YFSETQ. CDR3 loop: CASSLAVPAGGGYTF. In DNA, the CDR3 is TGCGCCAGCAGCTTGGCGGTCCCCGCGGGAGGCGGCTACACCTTC.

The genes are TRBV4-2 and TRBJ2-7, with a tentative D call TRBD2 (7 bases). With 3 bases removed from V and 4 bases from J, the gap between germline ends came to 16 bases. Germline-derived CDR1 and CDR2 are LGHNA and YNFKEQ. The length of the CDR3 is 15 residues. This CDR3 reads CASSQGAGEGYEQYF. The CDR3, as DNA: TGTGCCAGCAGCCAGGGAGCAGGGGAGGGGTACGAGCAGTACTTC.

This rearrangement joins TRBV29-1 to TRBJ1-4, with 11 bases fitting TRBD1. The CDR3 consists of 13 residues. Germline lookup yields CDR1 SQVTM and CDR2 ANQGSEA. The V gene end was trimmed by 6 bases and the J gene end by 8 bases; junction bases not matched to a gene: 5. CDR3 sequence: CSVVGTGGEKLFF. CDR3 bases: TGCAGCGTGGTGGGGACAGGGGGAGAAAAACTGTTTTTT.

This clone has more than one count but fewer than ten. CDR3 loop: CAIGQGTSYEQYF. The CDR3 nucleotides read TGTGCCATCGGACAGGGGACTTCCTACGAGCAGTACTTC. V gene TRBV28 combines with J gene TRBJ2-7; 9 bases align to TRBD1. Unmatched junction bases numbered 5, after V lost 10 bases and J lost 1 base. The CDR3 length is 13 residues. Germline CDR1 MDHEN, CDR2 SYDVKM.

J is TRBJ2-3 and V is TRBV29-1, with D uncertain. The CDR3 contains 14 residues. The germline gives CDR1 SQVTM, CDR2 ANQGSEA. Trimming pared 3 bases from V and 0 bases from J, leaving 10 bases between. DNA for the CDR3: TGCAGCGTTGACGGTCCTAAAAGCACAGATACGCAGTATTTT. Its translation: CSVDGPKSTDTQYF.

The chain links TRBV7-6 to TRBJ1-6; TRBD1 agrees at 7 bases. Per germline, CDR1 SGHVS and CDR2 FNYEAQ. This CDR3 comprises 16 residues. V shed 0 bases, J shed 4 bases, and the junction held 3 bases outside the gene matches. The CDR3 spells CASSLAPGGYNSPLHF. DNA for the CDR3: TGTGCCAGCAGCTTAGCCCCAGGGGGGTATAATTCACCCCTCCACTTT.

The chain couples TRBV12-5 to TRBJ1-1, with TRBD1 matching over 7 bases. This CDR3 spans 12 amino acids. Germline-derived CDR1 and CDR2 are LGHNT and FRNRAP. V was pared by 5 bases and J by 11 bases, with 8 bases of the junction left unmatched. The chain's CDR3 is CASGREGAEAFF. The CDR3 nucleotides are TGTGCTAGTGGTCGGGAGGGGGCCGAGGCTTTCTTT.

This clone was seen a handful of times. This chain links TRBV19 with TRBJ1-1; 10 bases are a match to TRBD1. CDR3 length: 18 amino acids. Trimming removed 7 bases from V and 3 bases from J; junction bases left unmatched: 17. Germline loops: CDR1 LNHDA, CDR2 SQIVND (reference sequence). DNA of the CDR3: TGTGCCAGTACCCACTCCTCACCGGGACAGGGGAGAGACACTGAAGCTTTCTTT. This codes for CASTHSSPGQGRDTEAFF.

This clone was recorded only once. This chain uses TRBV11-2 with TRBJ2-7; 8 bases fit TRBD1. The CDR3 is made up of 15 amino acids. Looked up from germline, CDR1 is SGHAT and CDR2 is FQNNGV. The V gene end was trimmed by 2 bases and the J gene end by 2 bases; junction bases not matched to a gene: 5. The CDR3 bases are TGTGCCAGCAGCTTACTCGGACAGGGTCCCTACGAGCAGTACTTC. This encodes CASSLLGQGPYEQYF. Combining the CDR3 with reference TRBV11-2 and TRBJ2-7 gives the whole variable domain EAGVAQSPRYKIIEKRQSVAFWCNPISGHATLYWYQQILGQGPKLLIQFQNNGVVDDSQLPKDRFSAERLKGVDSTLKIQPAKLEDSAVYLCASSLLGQGPYEQYFGPGTRLTVT.

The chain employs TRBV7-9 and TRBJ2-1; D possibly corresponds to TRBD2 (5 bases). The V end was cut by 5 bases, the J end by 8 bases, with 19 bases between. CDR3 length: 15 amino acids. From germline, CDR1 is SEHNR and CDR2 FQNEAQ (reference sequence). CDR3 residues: CASSADFSLQYEQFF. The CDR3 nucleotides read TGTGCCAGCAGCGCGGACTTTTCCCTGCAATATGAGCAGTTCTTC.